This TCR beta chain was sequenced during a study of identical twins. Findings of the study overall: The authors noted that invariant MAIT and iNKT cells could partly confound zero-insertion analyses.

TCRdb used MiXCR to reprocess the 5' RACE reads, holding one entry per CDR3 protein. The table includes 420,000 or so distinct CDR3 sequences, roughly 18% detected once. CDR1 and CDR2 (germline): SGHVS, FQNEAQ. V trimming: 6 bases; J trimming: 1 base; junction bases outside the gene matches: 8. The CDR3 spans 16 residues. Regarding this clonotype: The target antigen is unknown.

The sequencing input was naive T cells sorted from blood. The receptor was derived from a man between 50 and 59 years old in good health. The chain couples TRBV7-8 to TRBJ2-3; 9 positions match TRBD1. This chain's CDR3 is CASRYHRGPGTDTQYF. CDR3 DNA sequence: TGTGCCAGCAGATACCACAGGGGGCCGGGCACAGATACGCAGTATTTT.